Below, 22 T cell receptor beta chains from the same sample are listed, as sequenced in a study of blood T cell repertoires in COVID-19. TCRdb keeps only in-frame clones here, not all; method: immunoSEQ multiplex PCR. The sample contains around 100,000 clones, under 90% of which appear only once. Source material: peripheral blood. All receptors derive from a man between 60 and 75 years old with COVID-19, enrolled during active disease.

The sample holds a few counts of this clone. The chain combines TRBV6-1 with TRBJ2-7; D ambiguous. The germline V gene has CDR1 MNHNS and CDR2 SASEGT. The CDR3 extends over 14 amino acids. Trimming removed 1 base at V and 0 bases at J, with 7 bases between. CDR3 residues: CASSEGYSSYEQYF. For the CDR3, the DNA is TGTGCCAGCAGTGAAGGGTATAGCTCCTACGAGCAGTACTTC.

The rearrangement uses TRBV18 and TRBJ1-5; D is ambiguous. V was cut by 6 bases and J by 3 bases, with 15 bases left in between. Germline CDR1 and CDR2: KGHSH and LQKENI. The CDR3 extends over 15 amino acids. CDR3 bases: TGTGCCAGCTCTTATACTAGGCAGAACAATCAGCCCCAGCATTTT. Protein sequence: CASSYTRQNNQPQHF.

The chain is built from TRBV5-1 and TRBJ2-5; D gene ambiguous. V dropped 3 bases and J dropped 1 base, with 4 bases sitting between them. The germline V gene encodes CDR1 SGHRS and CDR2 YFSETQ. This CDR3 spans 12 amino acids. For the CDR3, the DNA is TGCGCCAGCAGCTCCTCCCAAGAGACCCAGTACTTC. Protein sequence: CASSSSQETQYF.

The chain is built from TRBV7-2 and TRBJ2-5, with 8 bases fitting TRBD2. The junction had 5 bases not matched to a gene; V was cut back by 5 bases and J by 3 bases. Germline V gene data show CDR1 as SGHTA and CDR2 as FQGNSA. There are 14 residues in the CDR3. The CDR3 sequence: CASSISLAEETQYF. Written as DNA, the CDR3 is TGTGCCAGCAGCATATCACTAGCGGAAGAGACCCAGTACTTC.

The V call is TRBV27, the J call TRBJ2-2; 7 bases fit TRBD2. CDR1 MNHEY and CDR2 SMNVEV come from the germline V gene (reference sequence). This CDR3 is 15 amino acids long. The junction had 0 bases not matched to a gene; V was cut back by 2 bases and J by 0 bases. The CDR3 here is CASSLLAANTGELFF. In DNA, the CDR3 is TGTGCCAGCAGTTTACTAGCGGCGAACACCGGGGAGCTGTTTTTT.

This clone was detected once. V is TRBV10-3 and J is TRBJ1-2, with D possibly being TRBD1 (5 bases). V was trimmed by 2 bases and J by 4 bases, leaving 11 bases between them. Germline values: CDR1 ENHRY, CDR2 SYGVKD. The CDR3 runs to 14 residues. In DNA form, the CDR3 reads TGTGCCATCAGTGAGAATTCAGGGATCTATGGCTACACCTTC. Residues: CAISENSGIYGYTF.

J is TRBJ2-7 and V is TRBV11-3, with a tentative D call TRBD2 (6 bases). Germline V gene sequence: CDR1 SGHNT, CDR2 YENEEA. The CDR3 has 13 residues. V was clipped by 6 bases and J by 2 bases, with 11 bases between them. CDR3 residues: CASSIGGTYEQYF. In DNA form, the CDR3 reads TGTGCCAGCAGTATCGGGGGAACCTACGAGCAGTACTTC.

The chain employs TRBV11-2 and TRBJ2-1; maybe TRBD2 (5 bases). Germline CDR1 is SGHAT and CDR2 is FQNNGV. The CDR3 consists of 15 residues. V was clipped by 5 bases and J by 6 bases, with 17 bases between them. The CDR3 protein is CASSPPREAGNEQFF. The CDR3 region has the DNA TGTGCCAGCAGCCCTCCCCGAGAGGCGGGCAATGAGCAGTTCTTC.

The J gene is TRBJ1-1, the V gene TRBV19, with unresolved D. V was pared by 3 bases and J by 3 bases, with 8 bases between. The CDR3 has 13 amino acids. Per germline, CDR1 LNHDA and CDR2 SQIVND (reference sequence). DNA for the CDR3: TGTGCCAGTAGTATCCCCAGATACACTGAAGCTTTCTTT. Translation: CASSIPRYTEAFF.

This chain connects TRBV11-3 to TRBJ2-7; 9 nucleotides agree with TRBD2. This CDR3 spans 15 amino acids. Per the germline V gene, CDR1 is SGHNT and CDR2 is YENEEA. J was trimmed by 6 bases and V by 0 bases; bases with no gene match: 6. The CDR3 region has the DNA TGTGCCAGCAGCTTAGATCTCGCGGGAGGGGGCGAGCAGTACTTC. As protein: CASSLDLAGGGEQYF.

The V call is TRBV11-3, the J call TRBJ1-5; no definite D call. Trimming took 6 bases from V and 4 from J, leaving 10 bases between them. Germline lookup yields CDR1 SGHNT and CDR2 YENEEA. This CDR3 is built from 13 residues. CDR3 nucleotides: TGTGCCAGCAGTTTCAGGCCAAATCAGCCCCAGCATTTT. Translated, it gives CASSFRPNQPQHF.

V is TRBV19 and J is TRBJ1-5; no clear D gene. Trimming shortened V by 2 bases and J by 2 bases, and 10 bases separated the two germline ends. The germline V gene has CDR1 LNHDA and CDR2 SQIVND (reference sequence). The CDR3 runs 15 residues. The DNA for the CDR3 is TGTGCCAGTAGTATAACACCCGAAGGCAATCAGCCCCAGCATTTT. This gives the protein CASSITPEGNQPQHF.

This clone turned up a few times. CDR3 bases: TGTGCCAGTAGTTTCGAAGAGACCCAGTACTTC. It codes for CASSFEETQYF. The chain couples TRBV19 to TRBJ2-5; D call uncertain. Deletions cut 5 bases from V and 3 bases from J, with 4 bases between. Germline loops: CDR1 LNHDA, CDR2 SQIVND (reference sequence). This CDR3 spans 11 amino acids.

The chain combines TRBV19 with TRBJ1-1; 7 positions agree with TRBD1. CDR3 length equals 16 residues. Germline V gives CDR1 LNHDA, CDR2 SQIVND (reference sequence). With V trimmed by 7 bases and J by 1 base, 12 bases remained unmatched. CDR3 sequence (DNA): TGTGCCAGTAAGGGAATTTCGACAGGGCAGAACACTGAAGCTTTCTTT. Protein sequence: CASKGISTGQNTEAFF.

V gene TRBV19 combines with J gene TRBJ2-1, with D perhaps matching TRBD2 (5 bases). V was cut by 1 base and J by 4 bases, with 11 bases left in between. This CDR3 region has 15 residues. The V gene's germline CDR1 is LNHDA and CDR2 SQIVND (reference sequence). CDR3 DNA: TGTGCCAGTAGTATAGCCCTGGAGGTATACAATGAGCAGTTCTTC. Encoded protein: CASSIALEVYNEQFF.

Only one count was recorded for this clone. The chain joins TRBV2 to TRBJ2-5, with 9 bases lining up with TRBD1. The CDR3 totals 14 residues. V was clipped by 2 bases and J by 4 bases; unmatched bases: 2. Germline lookup yields CDR1 SNHLY and CDR2 FYNNEI. CDR3: CASSETTGGETQYF. DNA of the CDR3: TGTGCCAGCAGTGAAACGACAGGGGGAGAGACCCAGTACTTC.

The chain employs TRBV30 and TRBJ1-1, with D perhaps matching TRBD1 (5 bases). CDR1 GTSNPN and CDR2 SVGIG come from the germline V gene (reference sequence). The CDR3 spans 15 residues. Trimming took 0 bases from V and 0 from J, leaving 11 bases between them. CDR3 sequence (DNA): TGTGCCTGGAGTGTCTTCGACAGCATGAACACTGAAGCTTTCTTT. It yields the protein CAWSVFDSMNTEAFF.

This rearrangement joins TRBV5-5 to TRBJ1-3, with D tentatively TRBD1 (6 bases). V lost 3 bases and J lost 10, with 14 bases in between. CDR3 length: 13 residues. The germline CDR1 and CDR2 sequences are SGHKS and YYEKEE (reference sequence). CDR3 bases: TGTGCCAGCAGCTCGGGGGGGCAGAGGACCATATATTTT. Its translation is CASSSGGQRTIYF.

V and J are TRBV29-1 and TRBJ1-1, with 7 bases that match TRBD1. Trimming removed 3 bases from V and 1 base from J; junction bases left unmatched: 5. The CDR3 consists of 14 residues. Germline assignment: CDR1 SQVTM and CDR2 ANQGSEA. The chain's CDR3 is CSVDLGTANTEAFF. The CDR3 bases are TGCAGCGTTGACTTGGGGACAGCGAACACTGAAGCTTTCTTT.

The chain joins TRBV27 to TRBJ2-1; 12 bases line up with TRBD1. CDR1 is MNHEY, CDR2 SMNVEV, per germline (reference sequence). The CDR3 consists of 13 residues. J was trimmed by 9 bases and V by 6 bases; bases with no gene match: 3. Here the CDR3 DNA reads TGTGCCAGCAGGGGACAGGGGGCGGGTGAGCAGTTCTTC. This sequence encodes CASRGQGAGEQFF.

The chain has TRBV7-2 and TRBJ1-2, with 12 positions matching TRBD1. V dropped 0 bases and J dropped 6; count of bases not matched to a gene: 8. CDR3 length: 17 amino acids. Germline loops: CDR1 SGHTA, CDR2 FQGNSA. The CDR3 DNA follows: TGTGCCAGCAGCTTAGCACGAGGGACAGGGGGCACCCATGGCTACACCTTC. Protein product: CASSLARGTGGTHGYTF.

CDR3 protein: CASSPRGTEGDQPQHF. The DNA of the CDR3 is TGTGCCAGCAGCCCCAGGGGGACAGAGGGGGATCAGCCCCAGCATTTT. This chain connects TRBV4-2 to TRBJ1-5; 7 bases line up with TRBD1. The length of the CDR3 is 16 residues. Germline CDR1 reads LGHNA; CDR2 reads YNFKEQ. J lost 5 bases, V lost 4 bases, and 11 bases had no gene match.